This paragraph covers one TCR beta chain sequence. Its antigen remains unidentified. These data come from a study of cytomegalovirus exposure and HLA in healthy donors. Between the trimmed V and J ends, which lost 7 bases and 4 bases, there was a span of 17 bases. Germline CDR1 MNHNY, CDR2 SVGAGI (reference sequence). The CDR3 loop spans 15 amino acids. The PCR made use of 60 Vbeta and 13 Jbeta primers. Sequenced by immunoSEQ multiplex PCR; TCRdb stores in-frame clones only, minus some. The data show 110,000 to 150,000 clones, about three quarters seen once. Findings of the study overall: Several of the most significant clusters were apparently associated with common viral pathogens in a later analysis. It was only CMV serostatus that was available as immune exposure information. Researchers reported in a later analysis that a missense DCLRE1C variant was tied to TCR beta V- and J-gene trimming. The majority of CMV-associated TCR beta chains were reported as apparently HLA-restricted in a later analysis.

The sequencing sample was made of PBMCs. This TCR was recovered from a woman between 25 and 40 years old in good health and CMV-seronegative. V gene TRBV6-6 combines with J gene TRBJ1-5, with D perhaps TRBD1 (5 bases). CDR3 DNA: TGTGCCAGCACACCCGGGGGGGTTAGTAATCAGCCCCAGCATTTT. It translates to CASTPGGVSNQPQHF.